The present T cell receptor beta chain was sequenced within a study of T cell responses to AZD1222 COVID-19 vaccine. Points from the study as a whole: Reportedly, nearly half the spike-specific TCRs target unmutated variant regions. Vaccine-associated CD4 TCRs ranged over spike, dominating at 160-218 and 743-854.

V was pared by 3 bases and J by 1 base, with 16 bases between. Germline CDR1 is MRHNA and CDR2 is SNTAGT. The CDR3 runs 16 residues. Some clones are missing from TCRdb's copy, which holds only in-frame ones; the method was immunoSEQ multiplex PCR. Of over 150,000 clones listed, just over 90% were seen once; the top ten hold about 4%. Concerning this clone: Its antigen remains unknown.

The sequence came from an adult in good health. The chain employs TRBV6-4 and TRBJ2-7, with D possibly being TRBD2 (6 bases). The starting material was peripheral blood, obtained on day 0 of MenACWY control vaccination. The CDR3 loop is CASSEAEGSRSYEQYF. CDR3 nucleotide sequence: TGTGCCAGCAGTGAAGCGGAGGGGTCAAGATCCTACGAGCAGTACTTC.